Listed below are T cell receptor beta chains from one sample, sequenced in a study of CXCR3-negative and CXCR3-positive naive CD8 T cells. Reanalyzing the 5' RACE reads, TCRdb keeps one entry per CDR3 protein, without DNA. The sample features 45,000 or so distinct CDR3 sequences, with roughly 14% in its top ten. Material: memory CD8+ T cells from blood. The receptors were sampled from a human donor in good health. Some clones in this sample may be carry-over from other donors' samples. Each CDR3 is given with its conserved first and last residue. Only some rows state a clone size, as once, few, many or a class for expanded clones.

v_gene	abundance	j_gene	CDR3aa
TRBV29-1	.	TRBJ2-7	CSVDLTGGGLYEQYF
TRBV28	.	TRBJ2-5	CASVGRGETQYF
TRBV28	.	TRBJ2-5	CASSLSQPPGDQETQYF
TRBV20-1	.	TRBJ1-5	CSARSPTEDQPQHF
TRBV4-3	.	TRBJ1-2	CASSQEELRGDYGYTF
TRBV28	.	TRBJ1-4	CASSLRPGGDEKLFF
TRBV12-3/TRBV12-4	.	TRBJ2-1	CASRGGGYNEQFF
TRBV6-4	medium-sized	TRBJ2-2	CASSASGVTGELFF
TRBV3-1	.	TRBJ2-1	CASSHPTSGSYNEQFF
TRBV27	.	TRBJ2-7	CASSSSAGAVDEQYF
TRBV27	.	TRBJ2-1	CASSLAGLRNEQFF
TRBV7-9	.	TRBJ2-3	CASTPYGGDTQYF
TRBV4-3	.	TRBJ2-3	CASSQGVSSTDTQYF
TRBV6-2/TRBV6-3	.	TRBJ1-1	CASIIGPYPDDLNTEAFF
TRBV6-6	.	TRBJ1-1	CASRLPDGEAFF
TRBV7-9	.	TRBJ2-7	CASSLVGRNEQYF
TRBV12-3/TRBV12-4	.	TRBJ1-4	CASRPSTEATNEKLFF
TRBV5-1	.	TRBJ1-6	CASNRGLEDSPLHF
TRBV28	.	TRBJ1-1	CASSLTRERTEAFF
TRBV15	.	TRBJ1-1	CATRDLGNTEAFF
TRBV7-8	.	TRBJ2-5	CASSSGLAGGDQETQYF
TRBV29-1	.	TRBJ1-2	CSVDLGNYGYTF
TRBV4-1	.	TRBJ2-7	CASSQDDREPYEQYF
TRBV7-6	.	TRBJ2-7	CASSEQVGSGVWYEQYF
TRBV30	.	TRBJ1-1	CAWRSRNTEAFF
TRBV28	.	TRBJ1-1	CASTPWGALNTEAFF
TRBV11-3	.	TRBJ1-1	CASSLGEMNTEAFF
TRBV20-1	.	TRBJ2-3	CSARDRGLAGWTDTQYF
TRBV20-1	.	TRBJ2-1	CSARDPYSSGRNYNEQFF
TRBV5-1	.	TRBJ1-5	CASSLALGDQPQHF
TRBV28	.	TRBJ2-5	CASLRGLQETQYF
TRBV7-9	.	TRBJ2-7	CASSVTNNYEQYF
TRBV5-6	.	TRBJ2-7	CASSPGTAYEQYF
TRBV20-1	.	TRBJ2-1	CSAPPRDYDYNEQFF
TRBV6-6	.	TRBJ2-2	CASSPTSEGGELFF